This TCR beta chain stems from a study of T cell changes during pregnancy in multiple sclerosis. The CDR3 runs 14 residues. The junction had 6 bases not matched to a gene; V was cut back by 2 bases and J by 7 bases. Per the germline V gene, CDR1 is SGHRS and CDR2 is YFSETQ. Using immunoSEQ multiplex PCR, the repertoire was profiled, and TCRdb retains in-frame clones only, with some absent. The sample comprises about 98,000 clones, under 95% of which are singletons, and approximately 2.4% rests with the top ten. The chain recombines TRBV5-1 with TRBJ1-2; TRBD1 aligns across 9 bases. The source of this sequence is a female donor in good health, enrolled as a control in a pregnancy study. The sequences come from peripheral blood, collected after pregnancy. The CDR3 nucleotides read TGCGCCAGCAGCTTTGTCGGGACAGGGACTGGCTACACCTTC. Protein sequence: CASSFVGTGTGYTF.